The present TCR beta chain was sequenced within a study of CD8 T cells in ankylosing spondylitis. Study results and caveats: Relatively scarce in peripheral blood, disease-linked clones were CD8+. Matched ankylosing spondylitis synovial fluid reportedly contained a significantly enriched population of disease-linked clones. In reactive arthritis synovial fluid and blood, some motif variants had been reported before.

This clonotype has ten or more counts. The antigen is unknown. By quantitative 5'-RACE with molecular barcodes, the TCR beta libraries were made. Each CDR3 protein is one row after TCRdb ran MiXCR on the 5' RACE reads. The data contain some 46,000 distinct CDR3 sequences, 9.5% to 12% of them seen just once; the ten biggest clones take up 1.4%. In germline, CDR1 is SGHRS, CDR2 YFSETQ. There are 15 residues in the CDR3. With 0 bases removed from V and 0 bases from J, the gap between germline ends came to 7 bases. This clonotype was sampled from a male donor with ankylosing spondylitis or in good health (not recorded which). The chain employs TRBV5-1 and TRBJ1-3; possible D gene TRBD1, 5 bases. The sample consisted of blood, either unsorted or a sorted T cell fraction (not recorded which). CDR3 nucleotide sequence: TGCGCCAGCAGCTTGGTAACAGGCTCTGGAAACACCATATATTTT. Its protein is CASSLVTGSGNTIYF. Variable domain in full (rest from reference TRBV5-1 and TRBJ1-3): KAGVTQTPRYLIKTRGQQVTLSCSPISGHRSVSWYQQTPGQGLQFLFEYFSETQRNKGNFPGRFSGRQFSNSRSEMNVSTLELGDSALYLCASSLVTGSGNTIYFGEGSWLTVV.